These 32 T cell receptor beta chains share one sample of origin, sequenced in a study of T cells after yellow fever vaccination. A single record per CDR3 protein comes from TCRdb applying MiXCR to the 5' RACE reads. The data show 280,000 or so distinct CDR3 sequences, 7.5% to 9.5% seen once. The sequencing here drew on CD4+ T cells sorted from PBMCs, taken 5 days after the yellow fever booster vaccination. These receptors came from a man younger than 35 who received the YFV17D yellow fever vaccine.

J is TRBJ2-2 and V is TRBV5-1; D not resolved. V was trimmed by 0 bases and J by 3 bases, leaving 9 bases between them. The CDR3 has 15 residues. Germline CDR1 and CDR2: SGHRS and YFSETQ. The CDR3 nucleotides read TGCGCCAGCAGCTTGGATTTAGGAGACACCGGGGAGCTGTTTTTT. Translation: CASSLDLGDTGELFF.

The gene calls are TRBV2 and TRBJ2-3, with TRBD2 matching 7 bases. In germline, CDR1 is SNHLY, CDR2 FYNNEI. V dropped 4 bases and J dropped 5; count of bases not matched to a gene: 9. The CDR3 is 15 residues long. The CDR3 nucleotides read TGTGCCAGCAGTGGGGACGGGGGGTATGAAGATACGCAGTATTTT. Amino acid sequence: CASSGDGGYEDTQYF.

This clonotype has a count of ten or more. The chain links TRBV9 to TRBJ1-1; the D is unclear. V was trimmed by 4 bases and J by 5 bases, leaving 18 bases between them. Germline lookup yields CDR1 SGDLS and CDR2 YYNGEE. This CDR3 contains 15 residues. This CDR3 is CASSPTGVKETEAFF. As DNA, the CDR3 is TGTGCCAGCAGCCCCACTGGCGTAAAGGAGACTGAAGCTTTCTTT.

On this clonotype itself: This sequence may be a read error, since a much larger clone differs from it by one base. V gene TRBV5-1 combines with J gene TRBJ1-2, with D perhaps matching TRBD1 (5 bases). V was shortened by 0 bases and J by 3 bases, with 6 bases between the two germline ends. Germline V gene lookup returns CDR1 SGHRS and CDR2 YFSETQ. The CDR3 is 13 residues long. CDR3 in amino acids: CASSLEQDYGYTF. In nucleotides, the CDR3 is TGCGCCAGCAGCTTGGAACAGGACTATGGCTACACCTTC.

This clonotype was counted between two and nine times. The V and J genes are TRBV3-1 and TRBJ2-5; no definite D call. The germline gives CDR1 LGHDT, CDR2 YNNKEL (reference sequence). The CDR3 is 16 residues long. V was trimmed by 1 base and J by 4 bases, leaving 16 bases between them. As DNA, the CDR3 is TGTGCCAGCAGCCAAGTTTTCCCGTATCCTGTAGAGACCCAGTACTTC. Encoded protein: CASSQVFPYPVETQYF.

The chain couples TRBV20-1 to TRBJ1-3; 7 bases line up with TRBD1. Looked up from germline, CDR1 is DFQATT and CDR2 is SNEGSKA (reference sequence). With V trimmed by 1 base and J by 2 bases, 5 bases remained unmatched. The CDR3 length is 15 residues. CDR3: CSARVTGTAGNTIYF. The CDR3, as DNA: TGCAGTGCTAGAGTTACCGGGACAGCTGGAAACACCATATATTTT.

The V gene is TRBV5-6, the J gene TRBJ2-7; TRBD2 matches 8 bases. The germline gives CDR1 SGHDT, CDR2 YYEEEE. The J segment lost 0 bases and the V segment lost 0 bases, leaving 5 bases of the junction unmatched. CDR3 length: 16 amino acids. Here the CDR3 DNA reads TGTGCCAGCAGCTTGGCCGGGGGGGGCCTCTCCTACGAGCAGTACTTC. Translated, it gives CASSLAGGGLSYEQYF.

This clonotype was detected only a few times. The CDR3 DNA follows: TGTGCCAGCAGCTTGGCACAAGGTAATGAAAAACTGTTTTTT. Protein: CASSLAQGNEKLFF. The rearrangement joins TRBV7-9 to TRBJ1-4; D not certain. From germline, CDR1 is SEHNR and CDR2 FQNEAQ (reference sequence). The CDR3 totals 14 residues. Trimming removed 3 bases at V and 4 bases at J, with 9 bases between. Complete variable domain (other parts from reference TRBV7-9 and TRBJ1-4): DTGVSQNPRHKITKRGQNVTFRCDPISEHNRLYWYRQTLGQGPEFLTYFQNEAQLEKSRLLSDRFSAERPKGSFSTLEIQRTEQGDSAMYLCASSLAQGNEKLFFGSGTQLSVL.

In its sample, this clonotype was seen many times. J is TRBJ1-1 and V is TRBV12-3 or TRBV12-4, with unresolved D. The CDR3 length is 12 residues. Trimming left V 6 bases short and J 0 bases short, with 5 bases between. DNA of the CDR3: TGTGCCAGCAGGAATATGAACACTGAAGCTTTCTTT. Residues: CASRNMNTEAFF.

This chain links TRBV12-3 or TRBV12-4 with TRBJ2-2; a weak D match, TRBD1 (5 bases). This CDR3 region has 14 residues. Trimming took off 7 bases at V and 5 bases at J, with 14 bases between the two ends. As DNA, the CDR3 is TGTGCCAGCACCCCTAATTCAGGGACCGGGGAGCTGTTTTTT. It yields the protein CASTPNSGTGELFF.

The rearrangement joins TRBV15 to TRBJ2-7; D may match TRBD1 or TRBD2 (5 bases each). Looked up from germline, CDR1 is LNHNV and CDR2 is YYDKDF (reference sequence). V was shortened by 0 bases and J by 5 bases, with 8 bases between the two germline ends. The CDR3 length is 13 residues. The CDR3 DNA follows: TGTGCCACCAGCAGAGATCCGGGACACGAGCAGTACGTC. As protein: CATSRDPGHEQYV.

This clonotype appeared a few times. This chain uses TRBV6-2 or TRBV6-3 with TRBJ2-1; TRBD2 matches 7 bases. Trimming cost V 6 bases and J 9 bases; bases outside gene matches: 2. This CDR3 comprises 11 residues. The germline V gene has CDR1 MNHEY and CDR2 SVGEGT. The CDR3 region has the DNA TGTGCCAGCAGGGGAGGGGTTGAGCAGTTCTTC. This gives the protein CASRGGVEQFF.

This clonotype was found a few times. The chain recombines TRBV4-2 with TRBJ2-6, with 7 bases aligning to TRBD1. The germline V gene encodes CDR1 LGHNA and CDR2 YNFKEQ. The CDR3 runs 18 residues. The V and J ends lost 1 base and 4 bases, in that order; junction bases with no gene match: 10. The CDR3 reads CASSQVSRGQRGANVLTF. The CDR3 DNA is TGTGCCAGCAGCCAAGTATCTAGGGGGCAGAGAGGGGCCAACGTCCTGACTTTC.

About this clonotype itself: A much larger clone lies a single base off, so this may be a read error. The chain employs TRBV6-2 or TRBV6-3 and TRBJ1-2, with no clear D. Germline-derived CDR1 and CDR2 are MNHEY and SVGEGT. The CDR3 length is 14 residues. CDR3 DNA: TGTGCCAGCAGTACTCCGGGCGTTAACTTTGGCTACACCTTC. It yields the protein CASSTPGVNFGYTF.

The CDR3 is CASRGWENNEQFF. In nucleotides, the CDR3 is TGTGCCAGCAGGGGGTGGGAAAACAATGAGCAGTTCTTC. The V call is TRBV7-3, the J call TRBJ2-1; D is ambiguous. This CDR3 region has 13 residues. V was clipped by 6 bases and J by 5 bases, with 11 bases between them. The V gene's germline CDR1 is SGHTA and CDR2 FQGTGA.

The chain employs TRBV27 and TRBJ2-5; D may match TRBD1 or TRBD2 (5 bases each). Germline CDR1 reads MNHEY; CDR2 reads SMNVEV (reference sequence). V lost 6 bases to trimming and J lost 5 bases, with 19 bases between them. The CDR3 consists of 15 residues. The CDR3 region has the DNA TGTGCCAGCAGCCCCACCCTATCGGGGCAGGAGACCCAGTACTTC. Protein: CASSPTLSGQETQYF.

The sample holds many counts of this clonotype. CDR3 in amino acids: CASRIAGGSTDTQYF. The CDR3 coding sequence is TGTGCCAGCAGGATAGCGGGGGGGAGCACAGATACGCAGTATTTT. The chain employs TRBV12-3 or TRBV12-4 and TRBJ2-3; 11 bases fit TRBD2. The CDR3 is 15 residues long. After removal of 6 bases from V and 0 bases from J, the junction contained 2 bases not matched to a gene.

The rearrangement joins TRBV2 to TRBJ2-7, with 7 positions matching TRBD1. Germline lookup yields CDR1 SNHLY and CDR2 FYNNEI. The CDR3 runs 15 residues. J lost 3 bases, V lost 4 bases, and 9 bases had no gene match. This CDR3 is CASSAPQGMDYEQYV. The CDR3, as DNA: TGTGCCAGCAGTGCCCCACAGGGGATGGACTACGAGCAGTACGTC.

In regard to this clonotype: A much larger clone differs by one base, so this may be a read error. The rearrangement uses TRBV5-6 and TRBJ2-7; D unclear. The germline gives CDR1 SGHDT, CDR2 YYEEEE. V lost 5 bases to trimming and J lost 10 bases, with 19 bases between them. CDR3 length: 13 residues. The CDR3 region is CASSIGSQDGQYV. CDR3 bases: TGTGCCAGCAGTATCGGGTCCCAGGACGGACAGTACGTC.

This clonotype showed up just a few times. The chain recombines TRBV4-3 with TRBJ1-1, with D unresolved. The CDR3 length is 15 residues. Trimming took off 1 base at V and 6 bases at J, with 15 bases between the two ends. Per germline, CDR1 LGHNA and CDR2 YSLEER. The CDR3 sequence is CASSQAGLDLSEAFF. For the CDR3, the DNA is TGCGCCAGCAGCCAAGCGGGGTTGGACCTTTCTGAAGCTTTCTTT.

This clonotype has a handful of counts. CDR3 nucleotide sequence: TGTGCCAGCAGTCTAGACAGGGGTGGGTTGACAGATACGCAGTATTTT. This encodes CASSLDRGGLTDTQYF. The chain carries TRBV12-3 or TRBV12-4 and TRBJ2-3, with 8 nucleotides matching TRBD1. The V segment lost 5 bases and the J segment 3 bases; nucleotides outside the gene matches: 10. The CDR3 is 16 amino acids.

This clonotype occurred a few times. The chain combines TRBV7-2 with TRBJ1-5, with D uncertain. This CDR3 region has 15 residues. CDR1 is SGHTA and CDR2 is FQGNSA in the germline V gene. V lost 1 base, J lost 4 bases, and 11 bases lay in between. CDR3 sequence reads: CASSLGSPRNQPQHF. The CDR3 nucleotides are TGTGCCAGCAGCTTAGGTAGCCCTAGGAATCAGCCCCAGCATTTT.

This chain connects TRBV7-2 to TRBJ2-7; perhaps D is TRBD1 or TRBD2 (5 bases each). The CDR3 is 14 amino acids. Trimming removed 5 bases at V and 6 bases at J, with 17 bases between. Germline CDR1 SGHTA, CDR2 FQGNSA. CDR3 nucleotides: TGTGCCAGCAGCAACCGGGACGCCATCGGCGAGCAGTACTTC. This gives the protein CASSNRDAIGEQYF.

This clonotype was seen once. The chain uses TRBV6-5 and TRBJ2-7, with 8 bases lining up with TRBD1. The trim removed 5 bases at V and 3 bases at J, leaving 3 bases unmatched. There are 13 residues in the CDR3. Germline CDR1 is MNHEY and CDR2 is SVGAGI. CDR3 nucleotide sequence: TGTGCCAGCAGTCAGGGGACAGGCTACGAGCAGTACGTC. It yields the protein CASSQGTGYEQYV.

This clonotype was observed at least ten times. The gene calls are TRBV7-9 and TRBJ1-5; the D is unclear. Germline CDR1 reads SEHNR; CDR2 reads FQNEAQ (reference sequence). The length of the CDR3 is 12 residues. V lost 5 bases and J lost 2, with 4 bases in between. CDR3 bases: TGTGCCAGCAGCCAAGGCAATCAGCCCCAGCATTTT. This encodes CASSQGNQPQHF. The full variable domain, with the rest looked up from reference TRBV7-9 and TRBJ1-5, is DTGVSQNPRHKITKRGQNVTFRCDPISEHNRLYWYRQTLGQGPEFLTYFQNEAQLEKSRLLSDRFSAERPKGSFSTLEIQRTEQGDSAMYLCASSQGNQPQHFGDGTRLSIL.

This clonotype turned up a few times. The chain couples TRBV28 to TRBJ1-2; TRBD1 aligns across 8 bases. This CDR3 contains 15 residues. Unmatched junction bases numbered 9, after V lost 4 bases and J lost 5 bases. Germline assignment: CDR1 MDHEN and CDR2 SYDVKM. Here the CDR3 reads CASSSTGEVGYGYTF. For the CDR3, the DNA is TGTGCCAGCAGTTCGACAGGGGAGGTTGGGTATGGCTACACCTTC.

A few counts support this clonotype. The gene calls are TRBV5-1 and TRBJ2-1; tentative D call: TRBD2 (6 bases). This CDR3 contains 14 residues. Trimming removed 1 base from V and 4 bases from J, with 9 bases in between. The germline CDR1 and CDR2 sequences are SGHRS and YFSETQ. CDR3 in amino acids: CASSLMAGYNEQFF. The DNA of the CDR3 is TGCGCCAGCAGCTTGATGGCGGGATACAATGAGCAGTTCTTC. Using reference TRBV5-1 and TRBJ2-1 for the parts outside the CDR3, the full variable domain is KAGVTQTPRYLIKTRGQQVTLSCSPISGHRSVSWYQQTPGQGLQFLFEYFSETQRNKGNFPGRFSGRQFSNSRSEMNVSTLELGDSALYLCASSLMAGYNEQFFGPGTRLTVL.

This clonotype was picked up a small number of times. The rearrangement joins TRBV6-2 or TRBV6-3 to TRBJ1-1; D gene uncertain. CDR1 and CDR2 from the germline V gene are MNHEY and SVGEGT. Trimming removed 6 bases from V and 6 bases from J, with 11 bases in between. The CDR3 runs 12 residues. The CDR3 coding sequence is TGTGCCAGCAGCCAACGGGTAGCTGAAGCTTTCTTT. This translates into CASSQRVAEAFF.

This clonotype has ten or more counts. This chain uses TRBV20-1 with TRBJ1-4; unclear D gene. V shed 7 bases and J shed 5 bases, with 11 bases lying between them. The CDR3 covers 12 residues. The V gene's germline CDR1 is DFQATT and CDR2 SNEGSKA (reference sequence). The CDR3 is CSGRVKNEKLFF. The CDR3 DNA reads as TGCAGTGGAAGGGTAAAAAATGAAAAACTGTTTTTT.

The rearrangement links TRBV5-1 to TRBJ2-3; possibly TRBD1 for D (6 bases). The CDR3 has 17 residues. The germline V gene encodes CDR1 SGHRS and CDR2 YFSETQ. V shed 0 bases and J shed 0 bases, with 14 bases lying between them. CDR3 coding DNA: TGCGCCAGCAGCTTGGGGGCCAGGGGCAGCAGCACAGATACGCAGTATTTT. Amino acid sequence: CASSLGARGSSTDTQYF.

This clonotype came up many times. The chain links TRBV5-1 to TRBJ1-5; D remains ambiguous. Trimming stripped 0 bases from V and 4 bases from J, with 8 bases between. The germline V gene has CDR1 SGHRS and CDR2 YFSETQ. CDR3 length: 14 amino acids. In DNA form, the CDR3 reads TGCGCCAGCAGCTTGGGGGGTCCGAATCAGCCCCAGCATTTT. The encoded protein is CASSLGGPNQPQHF.

This clonotype was found a few times. The J gene is TRBJ1-2, the V gene TRBV5-4, with 7 nucleotides matching TRBD1. The CDR3 length is 15 residues. Germline V gene lookup returns CDR1 SGHNT and CDR2 YYREEE (reference sequence). Trimming cost V 5 bases and J 4 bases; bases outside gene matches: 11. CDR3 in amino acids: CASSIGRGQGYGYTF. Written as DNA, the CDR3 is TGTGCCAGCAGTATAGGAAGGGGGCAGGGCTATGGCTACACCTTC. Complete variable domain (other parts from reference TRBV5-4 and TRBJ1-2): ETGVTQSPTHLIKTRGQQVTLRCSSQSGHNTVSWYQQALGQGPQFIFQYYREEENGRGNFPPRFSGLQFPNYSSELNVNALELDDSALYLCASSIGRGQGYGYTFGSGTRLTVV.